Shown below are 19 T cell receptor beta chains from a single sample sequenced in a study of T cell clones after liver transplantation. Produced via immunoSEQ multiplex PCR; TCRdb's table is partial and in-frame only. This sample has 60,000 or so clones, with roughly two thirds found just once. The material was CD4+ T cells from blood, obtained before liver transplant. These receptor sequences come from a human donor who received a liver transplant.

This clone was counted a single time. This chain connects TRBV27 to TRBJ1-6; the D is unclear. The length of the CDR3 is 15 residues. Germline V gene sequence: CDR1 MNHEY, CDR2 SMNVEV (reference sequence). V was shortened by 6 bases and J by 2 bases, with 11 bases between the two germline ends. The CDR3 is CASRKLEAYNSPLHF. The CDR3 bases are TGTGCCAGCAGGAAGCTGGAGGCCTATAATTCACCCCTCCACTTT.

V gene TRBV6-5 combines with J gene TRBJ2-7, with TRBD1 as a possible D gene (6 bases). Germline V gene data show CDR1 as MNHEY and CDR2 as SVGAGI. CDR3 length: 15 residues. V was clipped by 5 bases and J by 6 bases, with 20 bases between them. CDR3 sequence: CASSQVNKGDAEQYF. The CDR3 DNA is TGTGCCAGCAGTCAGGTTAACAAGGGGGACGCCGAGCAGTACTTC.

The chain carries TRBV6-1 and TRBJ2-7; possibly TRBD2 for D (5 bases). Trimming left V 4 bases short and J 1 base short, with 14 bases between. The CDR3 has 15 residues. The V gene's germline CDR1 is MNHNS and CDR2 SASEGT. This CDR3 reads CASSGQADGSYEQYF. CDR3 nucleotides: TGTGCCAGCAGTGGACAAGCGGACGGATCCTACGAGCAGTACTTC.

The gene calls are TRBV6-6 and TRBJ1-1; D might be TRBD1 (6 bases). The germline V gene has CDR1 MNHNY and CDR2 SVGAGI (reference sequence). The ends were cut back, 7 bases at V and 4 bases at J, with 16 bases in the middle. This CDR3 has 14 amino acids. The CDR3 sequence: CASTQQGVGTEAFF. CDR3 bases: TGTGCCAGCACCCAACAGGGAGTGGGCACTGAAGCTTTCTTT.

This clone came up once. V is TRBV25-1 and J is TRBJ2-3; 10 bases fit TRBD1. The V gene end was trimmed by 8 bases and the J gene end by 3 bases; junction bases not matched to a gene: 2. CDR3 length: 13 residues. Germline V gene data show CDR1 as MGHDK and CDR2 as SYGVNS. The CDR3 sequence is CASGDRGTDTQYF. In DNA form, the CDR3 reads TGTGCCAGCGGGGACAGGGGTACAGATACGCAGTATTTT.

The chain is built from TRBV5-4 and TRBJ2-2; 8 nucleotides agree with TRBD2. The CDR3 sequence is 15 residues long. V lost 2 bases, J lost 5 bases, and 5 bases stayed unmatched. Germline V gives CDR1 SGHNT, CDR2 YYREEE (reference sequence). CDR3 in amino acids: CASSLNSGITGELFF. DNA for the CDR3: TGTGCCAGCAGCTTAAATAGCGGGATTACCGGGGAGCTGTTTTTT.

The CDR3 coding sequence is TGTGCCAGCAGCCGCGTGAGAGTCCTGTCCTACGAGCAGTACTTC. It is translated as CASSRVRVLSYEQYF. The V and J genes are TRBV28 and TRBJ2-7; D unclear. CDR3 length equals 15 residues. V was pared by 6 bases and J by 1 base, with 16 bases between. Germline loops: CDR1 MDHEN, CDR2 SYDVKM.

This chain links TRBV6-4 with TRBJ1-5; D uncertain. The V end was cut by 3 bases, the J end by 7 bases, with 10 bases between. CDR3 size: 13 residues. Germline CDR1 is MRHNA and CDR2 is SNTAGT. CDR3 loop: CASSETEGQPQHF. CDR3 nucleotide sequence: TGTGCCAGCAGTGAGACCGAGGGCCAGCCCCAGCATTTT.

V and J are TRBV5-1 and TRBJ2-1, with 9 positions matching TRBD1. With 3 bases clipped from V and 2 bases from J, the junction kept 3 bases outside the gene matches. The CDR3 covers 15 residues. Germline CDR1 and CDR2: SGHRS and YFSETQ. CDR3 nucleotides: TGCGCCAGCAGCTCCCGGGACAGGGCCTACAATGAGCAGTTCTTC. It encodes CASSSRDRAYNEQFF. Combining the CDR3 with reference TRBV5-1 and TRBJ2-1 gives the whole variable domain KAGVTQTPRYLIKTRGQQVTLSCSPISGHRSVSWYQQTPGQGLQFLFEYFSETQRNKGNFPGRFSGRQFSNSRSEMNVSTLELGDSALYLCASSSRDRAYNEQFFGPGTRLTVL.

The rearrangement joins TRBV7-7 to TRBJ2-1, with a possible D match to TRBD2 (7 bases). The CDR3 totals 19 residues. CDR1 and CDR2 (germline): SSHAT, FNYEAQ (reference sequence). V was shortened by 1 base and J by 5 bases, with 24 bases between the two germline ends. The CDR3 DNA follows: TGTGCCAGCAGCTTAGACTCAAGAATTGGGGGGGCGCGGAACAATGAGCAGTTCTTC. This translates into CASSLDSRIGGARNNEQFF.

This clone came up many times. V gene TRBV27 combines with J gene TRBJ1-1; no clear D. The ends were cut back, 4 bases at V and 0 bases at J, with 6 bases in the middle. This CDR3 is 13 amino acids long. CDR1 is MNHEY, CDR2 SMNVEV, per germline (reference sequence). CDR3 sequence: CASSSRLNTEAFF. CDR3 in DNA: TGTGCCAGCAGTTCGAGATTGAACACTGAAGCTTTCTTT.

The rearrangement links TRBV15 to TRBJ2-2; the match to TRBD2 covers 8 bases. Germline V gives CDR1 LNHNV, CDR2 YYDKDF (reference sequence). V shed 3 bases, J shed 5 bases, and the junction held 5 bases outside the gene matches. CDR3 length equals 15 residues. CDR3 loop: CATSSGGVGTGELFF. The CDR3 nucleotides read TGTGCCACCAGCAGCGGGGGGGTAGGAACCGGGGAGCTGTTTTTT.

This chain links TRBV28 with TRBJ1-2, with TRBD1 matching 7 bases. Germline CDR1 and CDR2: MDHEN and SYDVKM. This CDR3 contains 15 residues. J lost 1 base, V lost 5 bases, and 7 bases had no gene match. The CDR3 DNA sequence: TGTGCCAGCAGTACCATCGGACAGGTTAACTATGGCTACACCTTC. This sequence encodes CASSTIGQVNYGYTF.

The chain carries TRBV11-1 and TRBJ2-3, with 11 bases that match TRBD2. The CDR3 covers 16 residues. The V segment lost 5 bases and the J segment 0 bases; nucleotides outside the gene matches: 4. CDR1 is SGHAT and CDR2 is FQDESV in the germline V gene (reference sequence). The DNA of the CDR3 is TGTGCCAGCAGCCCCCTAGCGGGGGGTAGCACAGATACGCAGTATTTT. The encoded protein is CASSPLAGGSTDTQYF.

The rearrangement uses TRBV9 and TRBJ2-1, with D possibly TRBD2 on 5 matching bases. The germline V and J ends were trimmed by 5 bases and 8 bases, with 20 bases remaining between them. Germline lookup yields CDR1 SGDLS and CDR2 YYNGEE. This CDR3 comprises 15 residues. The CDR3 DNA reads TGTGCCAGCAGTATTATCGGGAATGAAGGCTATGAGCAGTTCTTC. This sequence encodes CASSIIGNEGYEQFF. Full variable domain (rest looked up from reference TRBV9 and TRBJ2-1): DSGVTQTPKHLITATGQRVTLRCSPRSGDLSVYWYQQSLDQGLQFLIQYYNGEERAKGNILERFSAQQFPDLHSELNLSSLELGDSALYFCASSIIGNEGYEQFFGPGTRLTVL.

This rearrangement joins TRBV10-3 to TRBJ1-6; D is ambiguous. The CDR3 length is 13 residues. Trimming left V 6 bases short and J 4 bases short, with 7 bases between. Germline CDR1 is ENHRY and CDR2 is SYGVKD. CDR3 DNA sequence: TGTGCCATCAGGACGGAGTATAATTCACCCCTCCACTTT. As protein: CAIRTEYNSPLHF.

The DNA of the CDR3 is TGTGCCAGCAGCTCCCCCCAGGGCGCGAACACCGGGGAGCTGTTTTTT. It yields the protein CASSSPQGANTGELFF. The chain carries TRBV7-3 and TRBJ2-2; perhaps TRBD1 as D (5 bases). There are 16 residues in the CDR3. V was clipped by 4 bases and J by 0 bases, with 12 bases between them. From germline, CDR1 is SGHTA and CDR2 FQGTGA.

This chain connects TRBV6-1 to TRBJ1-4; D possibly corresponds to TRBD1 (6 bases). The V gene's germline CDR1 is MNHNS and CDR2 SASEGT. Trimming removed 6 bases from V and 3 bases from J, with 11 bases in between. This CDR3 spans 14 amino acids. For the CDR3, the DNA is TGTGCCAGCAGGCGGGGGCGGCCTAATGAAAAACTGTTTTTT. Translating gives CASRRGRPNEKLFF.

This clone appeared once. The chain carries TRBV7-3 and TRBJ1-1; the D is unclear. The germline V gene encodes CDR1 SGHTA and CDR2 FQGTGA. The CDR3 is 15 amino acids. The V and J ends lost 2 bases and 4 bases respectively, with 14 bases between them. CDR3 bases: TGTGCCAGCAGCTTAGAGGCCCAAGGCACCACTGAAGCTTTCTTT. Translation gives CASSLEAQGTTEAFF.